The 27 T cell receptor beta chains reported below all come from one sample, sequenced in a study of graft-versus-host responses after intestinal transplantation. Only in-frame clones appear in the TCRdb table, and some are missing; sequencing was by immunoSEQ multiplex PCR. The table includes tens of thousands of clones, roughly 91% detected once. The antigens of these receptors remain unknown. The sample consisted of unstimulated CD8+ T cells sorted from spleen or lymph node cells, taken before intestinal transplant. The receptors originated from a human donor who received an intestinal transplant.

This chain's CDR3 is CASSISGYTGELFF. The CDR3 DNA reads as TGTGCCAGTAGTATTTCGGGGTACACCGGGGAGCTGTTTTTT. The J gene is TRBJ2-2, the V gene TRBV19, with D maybe TRBD2 (5 bases). Between the trimmed V and J ends, which lost 3 bases and 3 bases, there was a span of 8 bases. The CDR3 has 14 amino acids. Germline lookup yields CDR1 LNHDA and CDR2 SQIVND (reference sequence).

The table lists this clone with a few counts. The chain combines TRBV5-6 with TRBJ1-2; the match to TRBD1 covers 7 bases. Germline-derived CDR1 and CDR2 are SGHDT and YYEEEE. This CDR3 contains 14 residues. V lost 4 bases, J lost 4 bases, and 7 bases stayed unmatched. CDR3 sequence reads: CASSPARGAYGYTF. The CDR3 coding sequence is TGTGCCAGCAGCCCGGCCAGGGGGGCCTATGGCTACACCTTC.

The rearrangement links TRBV19 to TRBJ2-1, with D possibly being TRBD2 (5 bases). This CDR3 is built from 11 residues. Trimming removed 5 bases at V and 8 bases at J, with 7 bases between. Germline V CDR1 and CDR2: LNHDA, SQIVND (reference sequence). In nucleotides, the CDR3 is TGTGCCAGTAGTCCTAGCCATGAGCAGTTCTTC. Its translation: CASSPSHEQFF. Together with reference TRBV19 and TRBJ2-1, the CDR3 gives the full variable domain: DGGITQSPKYLFRKEGQNVTLSCEQNLNHDAMYWYRQDPGQGLRLIYYSQIVNDFQKGDIAEGYSVSREKKESFPLTVTSAQKNPTAFYLCASSPSHEQFFGPGTRLTVL.

The rearrangement joins TRBV6-5 to TRBJ2-7; 8 bases line up with TRBD2. CDR3 length: 14 residues. Germline values: CDR1 MNHEY, CDR2 SVGAGI. Losses at the gene ends were 5 bases for V and 1 base for J; bases not matched to a gene: 4. As DNA, the CDR3 is TGTGCCAGCAGTGACCCGGGGGGGTCCTACGAGCAGTACTTC. Protein sequence: CASSDPGGSYEQYF.

This clone appeared a single time. This chain joins TRBV5-1 and TRBJ2-3; the match to TRBD2 covers 15 bases. The CDR3 covers 16 residues. Germline V lookup: CDR1 SGHRS, CDR2 YFSETQ. The V and J ends lost 4 bases and 6 bases, in that order; junction bases with no gene match: 6. CDR3 residues: CASSGGLAGGGDTQYF. In DNA form, the CDR3 reads TGCGCCAGCAGCGGGGGACTAGCGGGAGGAGGGGATACGCAGTATTTT.

The chain is built from TRBV5-1 and TRBJ2-7, with D unresolved. Trimming removed 2 bases from V and 3 bases from J, with 15 bases in between. CDR1 is SGHRS and CDR2 is YFSETQ in the germline V gene. The CDR3 is made up of 15 amino acids. CDR3 sequence reads: CASSFSGTDDYEQYF. The CDR3 region has the DNA TGCGCCAGCAGCTTTTCCGGCACAGACGACTACGAGCAGTACTTC.

This clone was seen once. This rearrangement joins TRBV7-9 to TRBJ2-7; D is undetermined. The CDR3 is made up of 14 amino acids. Trimming stripped 3 bases from V and 0 bases from J, with 9 bases between. Germline CDR1 is SEHNR and CDR2 is FQNEAQ (reference sequence). CDR3 sequence (DNA): TGTGCCAGCAGCTTCTCTGAACTCTCCTACGAGCAGTACTTC. Amino acids: CASSFSELSYEQYF.

About this clone: This sample includes further DNA sequences coding for the same CDR3. V is TRBV7-9 and J is TRBJ2-7; 7 bases agree with TRBD1. Looked up from germline, CDR1 is SEHNR and CDR2 is FQNEAQ (reference sequence). There are 13 residues in the CDR3. The trim removed 6 bases at V and 4 bases at J, leaving 6 bases unmatched. The DNA of the CDR3 is TGTGCCAGCAGTTCCACAGGGGCATACGAGCAGTACTTC. As protein: CASSSTGAYEQYF.

The chain couples TRBV20-1 to TRBJ2-1; the D gene is possibly TRBD2 (5 bases). The CDR3 consists of 11 residues. Trimming pared 1 base from V and 14 bases from J, leaving 12 bases between. Germline V CDR1 and CDR2: DFQATT, SNEGSKA (reference sequence). The chain's CDR3 is CSARALTAEFF. CDR3 coding DNA: TGCAGTGCTAGAGCACTCACAGCGGAGTTCTTC.

This clone was counted a single time. The chain joins TRBV2 to TRBJ2-7; D possibly corresponds to TRBD2 (5 bases). This CDR3 is 14 amino acids long. CDR1 and CDR2 from the germline V gene are SNHLY and FYNNEI. Trimming left V 3 bases short and J 2 bases short, with 11 bases between. The DNA of the CDR3 is TGTGCCAGCAGTGAGAGGGCCAGACCCTACGAGCAGTACTTC. This sequence encodes CASSERARPYEQYF.

The genes are TRBV5-1 and TRBJ1-1, with D unresolved. Looked up from germline, CDR1 is SGHRS and CDR2 is YFSETQ. The length of the CDR3 is 14 residues. Trimming took off 0 bases at V and 0 bases at J, with 6 bases between the two ends. The CDR3 loop is CASSLDTLNTEAFF. In nucleotides, the CDR3 is TGCGCCAGCAGCTTGGACACCTTGAACACTGAAGCTTTCTTT.

The genes are TRBV5-6 and TRBJ1-1; D is possibly TRBD1 (6 bases). Germline V CDR1 and CDR2: SGHDT, YYEEEE. Trimming took 10 bases from V and 1 from J, leaving 14 bases between them. The CDR3 extends over 13 amino acids. In DNA, the CDR3 is TGTGCCGGGCAACAGGGCCCGAACACTGAAGCTTTCTTT. This translates into CAGQQGPNTEAFF.

The chain is built from TRBV4-3 and TRBJ1-4; unclear D gene. The CDR3 runs 14 residues. Trimming pared 5 bases from V and 0 bases from J, leaving 7 bases between. Germline V gene sequence: CDR1 LGHNA, CDR2 YSLEER. The CDR3, as DNA: TGCGCCAGCAGCGAGGGAGCAACTAATGAAAAACTGTTTTTT. Amino acid sequence: CASSEGATNEKLFF.

The chain recombines TRBV6-5 with TRBJ2-5; a possible D gene is TRBD1 (5 bases). The CDR3 runs 14 residues. Germline V gives CDR1 MNHEY, CDR2 SVGAGI. V was cut by 6 bases and J by 5 bases, with 16 bases left in between. The CDR3 DNA is TGTGCCAGCAGCCCCGCCCCGGCAGGGGAGACCCAGTACTTC. Residues: CASSPAPAGETQYF.

The chain is built from TRBV4-1 and TRBJ1-1; 11 positions agree with TRBD1. The CDR3 loop spans 16 amino acids. Germline CDR1 and CDR2: MGHRA and YSYEKL. Unmatched junction bases numbered 7, after V lost 4 bases and J lost 3 bases. The CDR3 spells CASSPTGQGDHTEAFF. CDR3 nucleotides: TGCGCCAGCAGCCCCACGGGACAGGGGGATCACACTGAAGCTTTCTTT.

The table lists this clone with a count of one. The genes are TRBV19 and TRBJ1-5, with D perhaps TRBD1 (5 bases). The CDR3 contains 16 residues. The germline CDR1 and CDR2 sequences are LNHDA and SQIVND (reference sequence). The V end lost 3 bases, the J end lost 5 bases, and 17 bases lay between the germline ends. The CDR3 region is CASSIKIGQGYQPQHF. The CDR3 nucleotides are TGTGCCAGTAGTATTAAGATCGGGCAGGGATATCAGCCCCAGCATTTT.

The chain employs TRBV6-5 and TRBJ1-2, with 12 nucleotides matching TRBD1. J was trimmed by 8 bases and V by 2 bases; bases with no gene match: 3. From germline, CDR1 is MNHEY and CDR2 SVGAGI. The CDR3 spans 14 residues. The CDR3 here is CASSYMGTGGGYTF. CDR3 nucleotides: TGTGCCAGCAGTTACATGGGGACAGGGGGCGGCTACACCTTC.

V gene TRBV6-5 combines with J gene TRBJ1-1; a possible D gene is TRBD1 (6 bases). This CDR3 contains 14 residues. Germline CDR1 reads MNHEY; CDR2 reads SVGAGI. The V and J ends lost 5 bases and 6 bases respectively, with 16 bases between them. The CDR3 DNA sequence: TGTGCCAGCAGTGAGATCCAGGGGAAGGCTGAAGCTTTCTTT. Protein sequence: CASSEIQGKAEAFF.

The V call is TRBV4-3, the J call TRBJ2-3, with TRBD1 as a possible D gene (7 bases). The ends were cut back, 6 bases at V and 6 bases at J, with 19 bases in the middle. Germline V gives CDR1 LGHNA, CDR2 YSLEER. This CDR3 has 15 residues. CDR3 protein: CASSFRQGLFDTQYF. The CDR3 coding sequence is TGCGCCAGCAGTTTTAGACAGGGACTTTTTGATACGCAGTATTTT.

Worth noting for this clone: The same CDR3 arises from other DNA sequences in this sample as well. V gene TRBV5-1 combines with J gene TRBJ2-7; perhaps TRBD1 as D (7 bases). This CDR3 is built from 14 residues. Per germline, CDR1 SGHRS and CDR2 YFSETQ. V lost 4 bases, J lost 4 bases, and 15 bases lay in between. CDR3 DNA: TGCGCCAGCAGCCCGGGGGACAGTCCATACGAGCAGTACTTC. It yields the protein CASSPGDSPYEQYF.

Written as DNA, the CDR3 is TGTGCCAGCAGCGGGGACAGCGCGGATACGCAGTATTTT. It is translated as CASSGDSADTQYF. V gene TRBV2 combines with J gene TRBJ2-3; TRBD1 matches 7 bases. Trimming cost V 6 bases and J 6 bases; bases outside gene matches: 6. The CDR3 is 13 amino acids. Looked up from germline, CDR1 is SNHLY and CDR2 is FYNNEI.

This chain joins TRBV7-2 and TRBJ1-1, with D hard to call. The CDR3 loop spans 12 amino acids. Between the trimmed V and J ends, which lost 5 bases and 4 bases, there was a span of 8 bases. The germline gives CDR1 SGHTA, CDR2 FQGNSA. Written as DNA, the CDR3 is TGTGCCAGCAGCCAGGTACTCACTGAAGCTTTCTTT. It translates to CASSQVLTEAFF. The full variable domain, its missing parts supplied by reference TRBV7-2 and TRBJ1-1, is GAGVSQSPSNKVTEKGKDVELRCDPISGHTALYWYRQSLGQGLEFLIYFQGNSAPDKSGLPSDRFSAERTGGSVSTLTIQRTQQEDSAVYLCASSQVLTEAFFGQGTRLTVV.

CDR3 amino acids: CASRELAGYEQYF. CDR3 in DNA: TGTGCCAGCAGGGAGTTGGCGGGCTACGAGCAGTACTTC. The V gene is TRBV6-6, the J gene TRBJ2-7, with D tentatively TRBD2 (5 bases). The V end lost 6 bases, the J end lost 3 bases, and 12 bases lay between the germline ends. Germline lookup yields CDR1 MNHNY and CDR2 SVGAGI (reference sequence). The CDR3 covers 13 residues.

The chain joins TRBV7-9 to TRBJ1-2; D is ambiguous. The CDR3 runs to 17 residues. Per germline, CDR1 SEHNR and CDR2 FQNEAQ (reference sequence). Trimming took 1 base from V and 3 from J, leaving 18 bases between them. In DNA, the CDR3 is TGTGCCAGCAGCTTAGGGGAGAGACATCCGTACTACTATGGCTACACCTTC. Protein sequence: CASSLGERHPYYYGYTF.

This chain links TRBV28 with TRBJ2-3; tentatively, D is TRBD1 (5 bases). V lost 2 bases, J lost 1 base, and 13 bases lay in between. The V gene's germline CDR1 is MDHEN and CDR2 SYDVKM. This CDR3 is 16 amino acids long. CDR3 DNA sequence: TGTGCCAGCAGTTTACAGGGCCAAGGGGGCACAGATACGCAGTATTTT. Translating it yields CASSLQGQGGTDTQYF.

This chain uses TRBV7-9 with TRBJ2-7, with a weak D call TRBD1 (6 bases). This CDR3 spans 15 amino acids. Germline CDR1 SEHNR, CDR2 FQNEAQ (reference sequence). Trimming cost V 1 base and J 3 bases, with 13 bases left between them. CDR3 DNA: TGTGCCAGCAGCTTAGTCGTGACAGGTGACTACGAGCAGTACTTC. It encodes CASSLVVTGDYEQYF.

V usage is TRBV9 and J usage is TRBJ2-1; 9 bases line up with TRBD2. With 0 bases clipped from V and 6 bases from J, the junction kept 13 bases outside the gene matches. Germline V gene lookup returns CDR1 SGDLS and CDR2 YYNGEE. This CDR3 is 18 amino acids long. In DNA form, the CDR3 reads TGTGCCAGCAGCGTAGACCTGGCGGGGGGGCTAGGGGTCAATGAGCAGTTCTTC. Amino acids: CASSVDLAGGLGVNEQFF. The full variable domain, with the rest looked up from reference TRBV9 and TRBJ2-1, is DSGVTQTPKHLITATGQRVTLRCSPRSGDLSVYWYQQSLDQGLQFLIQYYNGEERAKGNILERFSAQQFPDLHSELNLSSLELGDSALYFCASSVDLAGGLGVNEQFFGPGTRLTVL.